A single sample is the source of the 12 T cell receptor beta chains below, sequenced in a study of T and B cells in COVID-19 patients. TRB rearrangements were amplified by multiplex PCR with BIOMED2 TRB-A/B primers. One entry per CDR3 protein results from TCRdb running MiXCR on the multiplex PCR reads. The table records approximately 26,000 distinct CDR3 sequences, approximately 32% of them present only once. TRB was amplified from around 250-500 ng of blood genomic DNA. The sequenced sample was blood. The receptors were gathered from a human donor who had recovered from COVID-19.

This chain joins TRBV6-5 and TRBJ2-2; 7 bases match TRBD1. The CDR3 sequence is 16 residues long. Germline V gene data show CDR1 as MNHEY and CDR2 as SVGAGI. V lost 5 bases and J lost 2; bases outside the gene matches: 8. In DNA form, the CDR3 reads TGTGCCAGCAGTCCCCTGGGACAGCCCAACACCGGGGAGCTGTTTTTT. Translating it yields CASSPLGQPNTGELFF.

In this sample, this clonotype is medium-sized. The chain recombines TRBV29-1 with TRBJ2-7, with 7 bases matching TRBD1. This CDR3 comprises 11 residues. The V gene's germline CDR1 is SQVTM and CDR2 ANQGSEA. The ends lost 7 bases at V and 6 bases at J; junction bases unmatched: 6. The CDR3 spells CSATGSGEQYF. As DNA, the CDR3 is TGCAGCGCGACAGGGTCGGGCGAGCAGTACTTC.

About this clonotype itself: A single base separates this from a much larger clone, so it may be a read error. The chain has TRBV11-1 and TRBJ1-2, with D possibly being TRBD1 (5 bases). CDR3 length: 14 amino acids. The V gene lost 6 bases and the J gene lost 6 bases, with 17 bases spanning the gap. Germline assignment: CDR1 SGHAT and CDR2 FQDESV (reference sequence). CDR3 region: CASRIGTPRNGYTF. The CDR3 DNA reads TGTGCCAGCAGAATAGGGACTCCTCGTAATGGCTACACCTTC.

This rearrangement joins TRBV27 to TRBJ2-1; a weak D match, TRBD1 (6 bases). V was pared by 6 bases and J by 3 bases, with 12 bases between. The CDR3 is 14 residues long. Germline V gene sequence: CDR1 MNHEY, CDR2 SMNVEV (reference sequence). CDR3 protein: CASSPQGYYNEQFF. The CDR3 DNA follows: TGTGCCAGCAGCCCACAGGGTTACTACAATGAGCAGTTCTTC.

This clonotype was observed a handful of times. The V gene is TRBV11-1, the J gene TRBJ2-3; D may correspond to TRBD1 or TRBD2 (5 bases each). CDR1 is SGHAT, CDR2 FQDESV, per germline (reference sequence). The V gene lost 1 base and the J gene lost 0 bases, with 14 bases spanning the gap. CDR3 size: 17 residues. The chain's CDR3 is CASSLDLLGPSTDTQYF. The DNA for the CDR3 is TGTGCCAGCAGCTTAGATCTGTTGGGACCAAGCACAGATACGCAGTATTTT. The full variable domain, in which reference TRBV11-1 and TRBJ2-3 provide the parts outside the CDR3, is EAEVAQSPRYKITEKSQAVAFWCDPISGHATLYWYRQILGQGPELLVQFQDESVVDDSQLPKDRFSAERLKGVDSTLKIQPAELGDSAMYLCASSLDLLGPSTDTQYFGPGTRLTVL.

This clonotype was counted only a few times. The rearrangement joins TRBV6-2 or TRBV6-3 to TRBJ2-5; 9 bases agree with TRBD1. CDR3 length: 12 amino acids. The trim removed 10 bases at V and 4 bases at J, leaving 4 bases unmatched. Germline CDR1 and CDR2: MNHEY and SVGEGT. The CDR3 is CATSTGGETQYF. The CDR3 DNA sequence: TGTGCCACCTCGACAGGGGGAGAGACCCAGTACTTC.

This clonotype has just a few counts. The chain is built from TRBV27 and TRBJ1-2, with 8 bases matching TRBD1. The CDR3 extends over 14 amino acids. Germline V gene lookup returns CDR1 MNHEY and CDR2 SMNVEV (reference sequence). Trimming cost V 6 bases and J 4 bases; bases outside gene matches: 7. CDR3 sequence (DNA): TGTGCCAGCAGAAGGACAGGGCTGAGCTATGGCTACACCTTC. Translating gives CASRRTGLSYGYTF.

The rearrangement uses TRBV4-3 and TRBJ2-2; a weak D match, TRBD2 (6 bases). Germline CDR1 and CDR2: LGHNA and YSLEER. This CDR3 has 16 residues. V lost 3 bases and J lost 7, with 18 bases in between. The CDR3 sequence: CASSQVQIVGGGELFF. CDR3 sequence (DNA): TGCGCCAGCAGCCAGGTCCAGATAGTGGGAGGCGGGGAGCTGTTTTTT.

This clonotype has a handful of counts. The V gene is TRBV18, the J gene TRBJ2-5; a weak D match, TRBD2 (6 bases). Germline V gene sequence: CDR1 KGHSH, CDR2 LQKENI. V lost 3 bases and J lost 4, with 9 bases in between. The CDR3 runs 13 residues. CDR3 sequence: CASSPPGLETQYF. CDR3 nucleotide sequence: TGTGCCAGCTCACCGCCGGGACTAGAGACCCAGTACTTC.

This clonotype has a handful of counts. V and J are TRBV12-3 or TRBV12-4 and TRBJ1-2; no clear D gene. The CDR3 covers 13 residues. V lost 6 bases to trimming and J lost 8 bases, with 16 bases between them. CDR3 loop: CASRPDNSGGYTF. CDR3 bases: TGTGCCAGCAGACCAGACAATTCGGGAGGCTACACCTTC.

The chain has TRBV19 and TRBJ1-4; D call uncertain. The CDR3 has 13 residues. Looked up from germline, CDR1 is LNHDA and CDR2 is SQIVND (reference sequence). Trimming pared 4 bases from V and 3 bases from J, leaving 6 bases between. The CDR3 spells CASSTDSNEKLFF. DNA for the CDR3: TGTGCCAGTAGTACGGACTCTAATGAAAAACTGTTTTTT.

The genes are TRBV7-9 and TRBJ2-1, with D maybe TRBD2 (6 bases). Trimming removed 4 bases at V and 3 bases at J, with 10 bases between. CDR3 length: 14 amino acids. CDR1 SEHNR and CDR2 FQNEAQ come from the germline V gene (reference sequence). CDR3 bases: TGTGCCAGCAGCTGGGACTCTCTCTACAATGAGCAGTTCTTC. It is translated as CASSWDSLYNEQFF.